Listed below are T cell receptor beta chains from one sample, sequenced in a study of graft-versus-host responses after intestinal transplantation. The assay was immunoSEQ multiplex PCR, and TCRdb's table has in-frame clones only and misses some. The table has tens of thousands of clones, 91% seen once. Source: PBMCs, taken 650 to 670 days after intestinal transplant. The source of these receptors is a human patient who received an intestinal transplant, so some T cells may come from the graft donor. Both conserved end residues are part of each CDR3. Each record gives: D gene, V gene, J gene, CDR3 DNA, CDR3 protein. A D gene is named only where the DNA matches it firmly.

>TRBD1|TRBV4-1|TRBJ2-5
TGCGCCAGCAGCCAAAGGACAGGGGGCGAGACCCAGTACTTC
CASSQRTGGETQYF
>-|TRBV28|TRBJ1-1
TGTGCCGCGATTGGGGTCACTGAAGCTTTCTTT
CAAIGVTEAFF
>TRBD1|TRBV5-6|TRBJ1-6
TGTGCCAGCAGCCTAGGGACAGCCTCGGGCTATAATTCACCCCTCCACTTT
CASSLGTASGYNSPLHF
>-|TRBV11-2|TRBJ2-3
TGTGCCAGCAGCTTGTTAGAATACATTAGCACAGATACGCAGTATTTT
CASSLLEYISTDTQYF
>TRBD2|TRBV5-1|TRBJ2-1
TGCGCCAGCAGCTTGGCTAGCGGGGGGGCCGCCGAGCAGTTCTTC
CASSLASGGAAEQFF
>TRBD1|TRBV6-5|TRBJ2-2
TGTGCCAGCAGTTATGACAGGGGGCCGAACACCGGGGAGCTGTTTTTT
CASSYDRGPNTGELFF
>-|TRBV5-1|TRBJ2-1
TGCGCCAGCAGCTTGGACAGATCTTACAATGAGCAGTTCTTC
CASSLDRSYNEQFF
>-|TRBV7-2|TRBJ2-7
TGTGCCAGCCGCGCAGGGTCCCGCTACGAGCAGTACTTC
CASRAGSRYEQYF
>-|TRBV9|TRBJ1-1
TGTGCCAGCAGCGAAGGGATTTGGGCTGAAGCTTTCTTT
CASSEGIWAEAFF
>-|TRBV7-2|TRBJ1-5
TGTGCCAGCAGCCCCTCCAGGGATAGCAATCAGCCCCAGCATTTT
CASSPSRDSNQPQHF
>TRBD2|TRBV9|TRBJ2-1
TGTGCCAGCAGCTCCCCTAGCGGGGGTAACTCTCTTGAGCAGTTCTTC
CASSSPSGGNSLEQFF
>TRBD1|TRBV7-9|TRBJ1-1
TGTGCCAGCAGCTTGACAGGGGGAGGTACTGAAGCTTTCTTT
CASSLTGGGTEAFF
>TRBD1|TRBV4-1|TRBJ2-1
TGCGCCAGCAGCCACCCAAGACAGGGGGTGAACAATGAGCAGTTCTTC
CASSHPRQGVNNEQFF
>-|TRBV10-1|TRBJ2-3
TGCGCCAGCAGTGAGGGGACCACAGATACGCAGTATTTT
CASSEGTTDTQYF
>TRBD1|TRBV5-8|TRBJ2-5
TGTGCCAGCAGCCCGGGGACAGATGGGGAGACCCAGTACTTC
CASSPGTDGETQYF
>TRBD1|TRBV12-5|TRBJ2-5
TGTGCTAGTGGCCCGATGGACAGGGGGCACGAAGAGACCCAGTACTTC
CASGPMDRGHEETQYF
>-|TRBV7-8|TRBJ1-5
TGTGCCAGCAGCTTAGGATCGGGGGAACTTTGGGGTCAGCCCCAGCATTTT
CASSLGSGELWGQPQHF
>-|TRBV5-1|TRBJ2-1
TGCGCCAGCAGCTTCAAAGGCGACAATGAGCAGTTCTTC
CASSFKGDNEQFF
>TRBD2|TRBV5-1|TRBJ2-7
TGCGCCAGCAGCCCGGGCGGGGGTTTGGACGAGCAGTACTTC
CASSPGGGLDEQYF
>-|TRBV19|TRBJ2-6
TGTGCCAGTAGTATAATGGGAGGGGGGTCTGGGGCCAACGTCCTGACTTTC
CASSIMGGGSGANVLTF
>-|TRBV6-5|TRBJ2-5
TGTGCCAGCAGTTACCGCCGCGGGACGGGGGAGACCCAGTACTTC
CASSYRRGTGETQYF
>-|TRBV10-1|TRBJ2-2
TGCGCCAGCAGGTCGGGGCAGGCGAACACCGGGGAGCTGTTTTTT
CASRSGQANTGELFF
>-|TRBV4-1|TRBJ2-7
TGCGCCAGCAGCCCCTTTACTTCCGGGCCCTACGAGCAGTACTTC
CASSPFTSGPYEQYF
>-|TRBV30|TRBJ1-6
TGTGCCTGGAAGGGAGGGCTTTATAATTCACCCCTCCACTTT
CAWKGGLYNSPLHF